This T cell receptor beta chain was identified in a study of blood T cell repertoires in COVID-19. Using immunoSEQ multiplex PCR, the repertoire was profiled, and TCRdb retains in-frame clones only, with some absent. This sample has about 42,000 clones; about nine tenths occur once, and the top ten carry around 0.41%. CDR3 size: 13 residues. The germline V gene has CDR1 SGHTS and CDR2 YDEGEE. J was trimmed by 7 bases and V by 6 bases; bases with no gene match: 7. This rearrangement joins TRBV5-8 to TRBJ2-7; 10 nucleotides align to TRBD1. Material for sequencing was peripheral blood. The source is a human donor in a cohort sampled during active COVID-19. The CDR3 DNA reads as TGTGCCAGCATCCGGACAGGGGGTAGGGAGCAGTACTTC. Residues: CASIRTGGREQYF. The variable domain in full, completed from reference TRBV5-8 and TRBJ2-7, reads EAGVTQSPTHLIKTRGQQATLRCSPISGHTSVYWYQQALGLGLQFLLWYDEGEERNRGNFPPRFSGRQFPNYSSELNVNALELEDSALYLCASIRTGGREQYFGPGTRLTVT.